This T cell receptor beta chain was observed in a study of resident and recirculating memory T cells in vitiligo. The protocol was immunoSEQ multiplex PCR, while the TCRdb copy is restricted to in-frame clones and leaves out a portion. The data contain 55,000 to 75,000 clones, about 89% of them singletons. Turning to this clone: Its cognate antigen is unknown.

Points from the study as a whole: No single dominant TCR clone appeared; lesion clonality varied.

Confetti depigmentation, marking active vitiligo, was absent in these patients. This CDR3 has 17 amino acids. The V and J ends lost 1 base and 1 base, in that order; junction bases with no gene match: 5. Looked up from germline, CDR1 is LNHDA and CDR2 is SQIVND (reference sequence). The rearrangement uses TRBV19 and TRBJ2-7; 12 bases fit TRBD2. This TCR came from a male donor with vitiligo. The source material was blood. The CDR3 nucleotides read TGTGCCAGTAGTATAGGACTAGCGGGGGTCTCTTCCTACGAGCAGTACTTC. This codes for CASSIGLAGVSSYEQYF. Full variable domain (rest looked up from reference TRBV19 and TRBJ2-7): DGGITQSPKYLFRKEGQNVTLSCEQNLNHDAMYWYRQDPGQGLRLIYYSQIVNDFQKGDIAEGYSVSREKKESFPLTVTSAQKNPTAFYLCASSIGLAGVSSYEQYFGPGTRLTVT.